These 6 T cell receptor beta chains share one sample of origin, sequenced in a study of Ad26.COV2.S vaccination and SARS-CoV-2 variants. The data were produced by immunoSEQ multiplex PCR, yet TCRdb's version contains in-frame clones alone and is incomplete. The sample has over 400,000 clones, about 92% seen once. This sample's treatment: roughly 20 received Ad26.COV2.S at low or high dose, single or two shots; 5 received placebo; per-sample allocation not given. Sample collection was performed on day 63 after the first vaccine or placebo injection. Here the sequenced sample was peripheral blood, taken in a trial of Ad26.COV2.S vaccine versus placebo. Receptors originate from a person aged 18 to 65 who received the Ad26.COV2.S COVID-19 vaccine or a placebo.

CDR3 nucleotide sequence: TGTGCCAGCAGCTTAGGACCGAAGCAACTCTACGAGCAGTACTTC. Protein product: CASSLGPKQLYEQYF. J is TRBJ2-7 and V is TRBV7-2; unclear D gene. Trimming pared 1 base from V and 3 bases from J, leaving 13 bases between. Germline-derived CDR1 and CDR2 are SGHTA and FQGNSA. This CDR3 spans 15 amino acids. Full variable domain (outside the CDR3, taken from reference TRBV7-2 and TRBJ2-7): GAGVSQSPSNKVTEKGKDVELRCDPISGHTALYWYRQSLGQGLEFLIYFQGNSAPDKSGLPSDRFSAERTGGSVSTLTIQRTQQEDSAVYLCASSLGPKQLYEQYFGPGTRLTVT.

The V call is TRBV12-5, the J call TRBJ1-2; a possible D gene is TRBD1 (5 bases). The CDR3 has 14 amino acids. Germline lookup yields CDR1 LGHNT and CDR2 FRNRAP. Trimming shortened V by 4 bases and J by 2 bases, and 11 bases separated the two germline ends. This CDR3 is CASGWDGLNYGYTF. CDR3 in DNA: TGTGCTAGTGGTTGGGACGGATTAAACTATGGCTACACCTTC.

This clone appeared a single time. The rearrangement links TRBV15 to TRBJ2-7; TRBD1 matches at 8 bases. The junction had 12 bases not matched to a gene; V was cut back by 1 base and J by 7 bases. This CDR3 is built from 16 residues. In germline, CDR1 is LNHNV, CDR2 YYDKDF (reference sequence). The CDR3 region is CATSRGPGAGGKEQYF. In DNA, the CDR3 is TGTGCCACCAGCAGAGGCCCCGGGGCAGGGGGCAAAGAGCAGTACTTC.

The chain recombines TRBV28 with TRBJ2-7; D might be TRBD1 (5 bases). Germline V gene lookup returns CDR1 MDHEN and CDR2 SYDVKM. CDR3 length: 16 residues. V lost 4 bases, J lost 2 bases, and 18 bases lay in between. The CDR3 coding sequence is TGTGCCAGCAGTTCATCAGGGTTCCAGATCCCCTACGAGCAGTACTTC. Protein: CASSSSGFQIPYEQYF.

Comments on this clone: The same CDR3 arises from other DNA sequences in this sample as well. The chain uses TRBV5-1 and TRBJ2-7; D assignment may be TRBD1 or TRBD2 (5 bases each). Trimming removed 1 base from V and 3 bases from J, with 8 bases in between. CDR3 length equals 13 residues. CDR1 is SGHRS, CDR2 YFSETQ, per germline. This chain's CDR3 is CASSLLRGYEQYF. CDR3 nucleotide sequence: TGCGCCAGCAGCTTGTTGAGGGGCTACGAGCAGTACTTC.

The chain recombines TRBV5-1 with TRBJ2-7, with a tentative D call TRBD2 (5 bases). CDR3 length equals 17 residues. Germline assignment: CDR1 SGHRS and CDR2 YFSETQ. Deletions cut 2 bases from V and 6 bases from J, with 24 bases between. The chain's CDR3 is CASSFLAPGTLAAEQYF. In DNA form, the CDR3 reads TGCGCCAGCAGCTTTTTGGCCCCCGGCACCCTAGCCGCCGAGCAGTACTTC.